This T cell receptor beta chain was documented in a study of T cells expressing NK-cell markers (dated by TCRdb to the early 2020s). For context, the study as a whole: About 8 donors provided sorted CD3+CD56+NKG2C+, CD3+CD56+NKG2C- and CD3+CD56-NKG2C+ T-cell subsets, whose TCR beta-chain repertoires were profiled. Among the eight sequenced donors, seven were HCMV-seropositive and one was HCMV-seronegative. Randomly selected healthy volunteers, three men and five women, were used as the eight sequenced donors. The libraries were sequenced on Illumina HiSeq 2000/2500, MiSeq or NextSeq, producing 2 x 150 bp reads.

HCMV serostatus was determined by detecting HCMV-specific IgG in serum with a commercial ELISA kit. Ficoll density gradient centrifugation was used to isolate peripheral blood mononuclear cells from blood. Details on this clonotype: Its antigen is not yet known.

The instrument was an Illumina HiSeq 2000. TCR beta cDNA libraries were prepared using 5'RACE template switching, which introduced a universal primer site and unique molecular identifiers. cDNA synthesis was primed from the TCR beta constant segment, followed by two successive PCR amplification steps. On the authors' methods: Reads were demultiplexed and grouped by UMI with MIGEC, and clonotypes were assembled and quantified with MiTCR. To exclude erroneous sequences, any TCR cDNA sequence not supported by at least two reads was discarded. The tcR package was used for downstream repertoire analysis, and clonotypes were matched across fractions by CDR3 nucleotide sequence plus V segment. Antigen specificity was annotated against VDJdb with VDJmatch, allowing one amino acid substitution in CDR3. TCRdb reprocessed the reads, so every CDR3 protein sequence counts as one entry and DNA is not shown. V and J calls and clone size were set by TCRdb, not the authors. The data table for this sample lists 500,000 to 700,000 distinct CDR3 sequences. Of the sample, around 4% is held by the ten largest clones.

The paper as a whole reports these results and caveats: Those dominant clonotypes were again the most abundant among CD3+CD56-NKG2C+ cells in a handful of donors, at roughly 28.3-60.1%. For more than 5 donors, the dominant CD3+CD56+NKG2C+ clonotypes were among the top 10 CD8+ clonotypes and accounted for 1.0-7.0% of CD8+ T cells. It remained unclear whether the expanded NKG2C-expressing T cell clones were specific for HCMV antigens.

From the germline V gene, CDR1 is MNHEY and CDR2 is SVGAGI. The CDR3 numbers 17 residues from cysteine through phenylalanine. No DNA has been recorded. Sequences were obtained from blood T cells: a sorted CD56 or NKG2C T cell subset, CD4+ or CD8+ T cells, or bulk PBMC T cells (not recorded which). Recombination connected TRBV6-5 to TRBJ1-6; no DNA is available, so the TRBD1 call from TCRdb remains unchecked. The clonotype was recovered from a man between 18 and 29 years old in good health. Donor details come from another sample of the same person, matched by shared clones. This receptor has the CDR3 CASSYSSRGDYNSPLHF.